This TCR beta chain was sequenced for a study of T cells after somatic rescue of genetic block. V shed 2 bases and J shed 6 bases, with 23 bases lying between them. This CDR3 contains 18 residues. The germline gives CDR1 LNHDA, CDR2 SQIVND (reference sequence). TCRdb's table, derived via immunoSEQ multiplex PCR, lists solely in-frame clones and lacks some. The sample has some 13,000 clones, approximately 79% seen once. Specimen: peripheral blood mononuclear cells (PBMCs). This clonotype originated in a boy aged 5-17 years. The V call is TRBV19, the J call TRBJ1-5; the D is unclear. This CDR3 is CASSISPLTATWTQPQHF. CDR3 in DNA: TGTGCCAGTAGTATAAGCCCGCTAACAGCGACATGGACTCAGCCCCAGCATTTT.